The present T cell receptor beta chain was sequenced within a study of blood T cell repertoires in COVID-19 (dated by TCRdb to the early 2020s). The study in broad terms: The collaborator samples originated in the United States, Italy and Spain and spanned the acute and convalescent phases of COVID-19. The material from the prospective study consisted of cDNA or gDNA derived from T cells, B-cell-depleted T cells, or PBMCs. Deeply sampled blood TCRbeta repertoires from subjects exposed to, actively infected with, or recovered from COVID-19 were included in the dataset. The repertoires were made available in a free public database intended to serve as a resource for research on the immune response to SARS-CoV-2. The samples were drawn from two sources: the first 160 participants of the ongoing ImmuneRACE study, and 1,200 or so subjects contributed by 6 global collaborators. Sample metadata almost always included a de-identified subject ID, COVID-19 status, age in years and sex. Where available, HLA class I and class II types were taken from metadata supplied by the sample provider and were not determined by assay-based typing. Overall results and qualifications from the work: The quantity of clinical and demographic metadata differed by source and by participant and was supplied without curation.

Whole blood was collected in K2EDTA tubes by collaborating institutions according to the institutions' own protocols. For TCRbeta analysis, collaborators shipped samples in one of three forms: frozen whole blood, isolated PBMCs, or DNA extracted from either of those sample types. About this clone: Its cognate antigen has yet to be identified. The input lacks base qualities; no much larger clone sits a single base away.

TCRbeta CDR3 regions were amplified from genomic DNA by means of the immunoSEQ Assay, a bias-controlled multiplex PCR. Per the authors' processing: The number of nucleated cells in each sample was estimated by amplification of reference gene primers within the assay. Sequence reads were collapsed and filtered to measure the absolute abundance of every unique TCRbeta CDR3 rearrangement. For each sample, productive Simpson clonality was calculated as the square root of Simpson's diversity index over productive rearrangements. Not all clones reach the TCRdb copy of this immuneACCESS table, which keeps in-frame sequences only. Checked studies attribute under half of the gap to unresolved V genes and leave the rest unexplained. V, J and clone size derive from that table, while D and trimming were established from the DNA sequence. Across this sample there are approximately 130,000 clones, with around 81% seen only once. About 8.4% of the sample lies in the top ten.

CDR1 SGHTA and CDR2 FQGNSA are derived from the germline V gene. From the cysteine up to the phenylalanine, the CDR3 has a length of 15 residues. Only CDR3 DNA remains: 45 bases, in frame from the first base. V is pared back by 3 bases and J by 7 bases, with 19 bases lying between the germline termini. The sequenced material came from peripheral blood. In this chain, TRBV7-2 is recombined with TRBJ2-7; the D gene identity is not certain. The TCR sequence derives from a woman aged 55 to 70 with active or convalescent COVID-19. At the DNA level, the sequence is TGTGCCAGCAGCTTGGAAGGTGGGCAAAACTCAGAGCAGTACTTC. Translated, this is CASSLEGGQNSEQYF.